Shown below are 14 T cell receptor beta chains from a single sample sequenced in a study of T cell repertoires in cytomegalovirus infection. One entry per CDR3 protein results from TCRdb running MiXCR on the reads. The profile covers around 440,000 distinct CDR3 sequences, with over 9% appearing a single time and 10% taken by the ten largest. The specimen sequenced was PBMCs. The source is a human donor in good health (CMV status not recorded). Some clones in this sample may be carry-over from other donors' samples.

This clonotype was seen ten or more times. CDR3 protein: CAIRPPGRMNTEAFF. The CDR3 nucleotides are TGTGCCATCAGACCACCGGGACGTATGAACACTGAAGCTTTCTTT. The chain couples TRBV10-3 to TRBJ1-1; weak D call: TRBD1 (5 bases). Trimming shortened V by 6 bases and J by 0 bases, and 14 bases separated the two germline ends. Germline values: CDR1 ENHRY, CDR2 SYGVKD. CDR3 length: 15 residues.

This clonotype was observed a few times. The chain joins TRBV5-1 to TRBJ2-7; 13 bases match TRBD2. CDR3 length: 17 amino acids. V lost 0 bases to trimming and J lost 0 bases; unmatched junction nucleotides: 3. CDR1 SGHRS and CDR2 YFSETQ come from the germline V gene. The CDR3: CASSLGTSGGPSYEQYF. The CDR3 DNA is TGCGCCAGCAGCTTGGGGACTAGCGGGGGTCCCTCCTACGAGCAGTACTTC.

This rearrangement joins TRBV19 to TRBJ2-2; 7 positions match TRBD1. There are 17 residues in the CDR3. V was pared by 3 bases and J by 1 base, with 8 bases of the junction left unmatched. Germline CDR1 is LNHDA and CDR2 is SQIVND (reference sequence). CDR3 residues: CASSMARGQWNTGELFF. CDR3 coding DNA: TGTGCCAGTAGTATGGCCCGGGGACAGTGGAACACCGGGGAGCTGTTTTTT.

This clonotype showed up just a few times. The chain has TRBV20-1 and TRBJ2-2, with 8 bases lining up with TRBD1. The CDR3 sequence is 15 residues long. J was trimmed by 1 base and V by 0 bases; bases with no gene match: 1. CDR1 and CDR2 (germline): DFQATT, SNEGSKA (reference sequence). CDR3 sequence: CSAREGTGNTGELFF. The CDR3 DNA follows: TGCAGTGCTAGAGAGGGGACAGGGAACACCGGGGAGCTGTTTTTT.

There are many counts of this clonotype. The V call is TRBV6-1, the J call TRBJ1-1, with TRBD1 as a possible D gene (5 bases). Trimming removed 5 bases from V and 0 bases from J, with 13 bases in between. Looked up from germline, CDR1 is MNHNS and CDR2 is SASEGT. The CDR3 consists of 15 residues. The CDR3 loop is CASSPTDNLNTEAFF. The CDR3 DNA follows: TGTGCCAGCAGTCCGACGGACAACTTGAACACTGAAGCTTTCTTT.

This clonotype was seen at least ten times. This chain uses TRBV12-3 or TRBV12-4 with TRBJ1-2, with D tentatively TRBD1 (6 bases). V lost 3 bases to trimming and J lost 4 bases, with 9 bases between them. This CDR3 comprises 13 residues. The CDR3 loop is CASSLGTRYGYTF. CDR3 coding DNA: TGTGCCAGCAGTTTGGGGACACGCTATGGCTACACCTTC.

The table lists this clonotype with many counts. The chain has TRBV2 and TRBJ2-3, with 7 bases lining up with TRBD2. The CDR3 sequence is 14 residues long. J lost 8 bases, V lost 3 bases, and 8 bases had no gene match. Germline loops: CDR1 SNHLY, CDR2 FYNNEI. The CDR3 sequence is CASSEAPGGSTQYF. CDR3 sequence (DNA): TGTGCCAGCAGTGAGGCCCCCGGCGGGAGTACGCAGTATTTT.

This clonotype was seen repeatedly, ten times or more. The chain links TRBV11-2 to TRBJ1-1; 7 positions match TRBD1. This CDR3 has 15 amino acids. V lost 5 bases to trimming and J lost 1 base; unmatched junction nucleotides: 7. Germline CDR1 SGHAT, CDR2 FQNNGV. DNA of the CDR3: TGTGCCAGCAGCCAAGAGACAGGGAGGAACACTGAAGCTTTCTTT. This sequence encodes CASSQETGRNTEAFF.

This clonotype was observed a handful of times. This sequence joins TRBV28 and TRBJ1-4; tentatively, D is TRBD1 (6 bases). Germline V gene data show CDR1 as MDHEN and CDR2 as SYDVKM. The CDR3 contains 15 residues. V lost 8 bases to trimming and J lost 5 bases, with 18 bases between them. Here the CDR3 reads CASALVGAGNEKLFF. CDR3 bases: TGTGCCAGCGCCCTTGTGGGGGCGGGAAATGAAAAACTGTTTTTT.

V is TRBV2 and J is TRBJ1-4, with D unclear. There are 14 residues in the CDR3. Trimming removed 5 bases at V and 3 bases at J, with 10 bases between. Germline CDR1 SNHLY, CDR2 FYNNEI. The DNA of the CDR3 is TGTGCCAGCAGTACCGGGCCCCCTAATGAAAAACTGTTTTTT. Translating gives CASSTGPPNEKLFF.

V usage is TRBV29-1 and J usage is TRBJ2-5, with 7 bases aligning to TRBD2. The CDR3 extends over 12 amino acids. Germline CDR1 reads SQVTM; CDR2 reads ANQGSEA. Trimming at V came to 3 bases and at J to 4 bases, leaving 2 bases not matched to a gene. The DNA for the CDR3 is TGCAGCGTTGACGGGGAGGGAGAGACCCAGTACTTC. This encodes CSVDGEGETQYF.

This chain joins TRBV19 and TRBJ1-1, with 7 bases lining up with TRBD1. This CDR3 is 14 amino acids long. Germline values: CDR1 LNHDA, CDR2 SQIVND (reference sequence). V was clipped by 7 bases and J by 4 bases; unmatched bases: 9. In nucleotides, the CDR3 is TGTGCCAGTAACCTACGACAGGGAGGCACTGAAGCTTTCTTT. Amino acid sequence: CASNLRQGGTEAFF. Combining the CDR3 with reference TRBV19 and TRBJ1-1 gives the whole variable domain DGGITQSPKYLFRKEGQNVTLSCEQNLNHDAMYWYRQDPGQGLRLIYYSQIVNDFQKGDIAEGYSVSREKKESFPLTVTSAQKNPTAFYLCASNLRQGGTEAFFGQGTRLTVV.

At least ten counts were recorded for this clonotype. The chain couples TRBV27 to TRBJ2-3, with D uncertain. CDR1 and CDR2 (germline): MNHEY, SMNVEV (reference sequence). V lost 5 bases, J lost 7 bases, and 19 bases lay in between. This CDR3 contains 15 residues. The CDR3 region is CASSRLGLGSNTQYF. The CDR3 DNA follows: TGTGCCAGCAGTAGGCTAGGTCTGGGATCCAATACGCAGTATTTT.

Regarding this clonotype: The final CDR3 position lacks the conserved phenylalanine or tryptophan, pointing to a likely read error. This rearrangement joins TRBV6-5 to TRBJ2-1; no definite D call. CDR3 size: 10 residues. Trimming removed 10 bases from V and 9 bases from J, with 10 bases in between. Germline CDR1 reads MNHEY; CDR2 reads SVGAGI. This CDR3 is CATLNVEQFL. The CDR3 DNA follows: TGTGCCACCCTCAACGTTGAGCAGTTCCTC.